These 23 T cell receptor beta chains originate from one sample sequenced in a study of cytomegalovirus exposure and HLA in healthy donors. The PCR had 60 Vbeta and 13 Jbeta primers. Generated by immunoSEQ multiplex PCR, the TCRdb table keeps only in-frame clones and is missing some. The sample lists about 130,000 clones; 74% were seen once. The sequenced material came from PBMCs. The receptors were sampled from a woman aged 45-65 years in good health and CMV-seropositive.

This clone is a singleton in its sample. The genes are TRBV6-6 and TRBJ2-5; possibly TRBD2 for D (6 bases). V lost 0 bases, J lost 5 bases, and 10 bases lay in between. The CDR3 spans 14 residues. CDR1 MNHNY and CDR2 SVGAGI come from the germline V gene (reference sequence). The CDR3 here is CASSYSAGRETQYF. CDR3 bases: TGTGCCAGCAGTTACTCGGCGGGGCGGGAGACCCAGTACTTC.

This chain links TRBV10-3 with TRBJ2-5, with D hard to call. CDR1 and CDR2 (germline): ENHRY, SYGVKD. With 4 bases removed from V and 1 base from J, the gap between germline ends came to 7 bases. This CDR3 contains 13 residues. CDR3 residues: CAISGERQETQYF. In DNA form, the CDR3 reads TGTGCCATCAGTGGTGAGCGCCAAGAGACCCAGTACTTC.

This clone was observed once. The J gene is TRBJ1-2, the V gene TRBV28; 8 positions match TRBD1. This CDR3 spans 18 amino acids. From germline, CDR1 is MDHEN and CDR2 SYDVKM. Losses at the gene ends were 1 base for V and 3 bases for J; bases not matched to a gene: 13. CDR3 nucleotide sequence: TGTGCCAGCAGTTTATCCCGGCAGGGGGCTGAGTTGGACTATGGCTACACCTTC. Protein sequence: CASSLSRQGAELDYGYTF.

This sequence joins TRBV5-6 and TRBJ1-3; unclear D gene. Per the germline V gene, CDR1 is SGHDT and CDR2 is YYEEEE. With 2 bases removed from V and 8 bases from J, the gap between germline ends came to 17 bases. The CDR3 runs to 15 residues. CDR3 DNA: TGTGCCAGCAGCTTCGAGACTAGACGCGGGGACACCATATATTTT. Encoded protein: CASSFETRRGDTIYF.

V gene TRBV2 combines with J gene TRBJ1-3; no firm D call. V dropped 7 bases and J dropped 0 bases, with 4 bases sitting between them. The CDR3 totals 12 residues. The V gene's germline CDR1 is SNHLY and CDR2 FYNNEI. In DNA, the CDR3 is TGTGCCAGCACAATCTCTGGAAACACCATATATTTT. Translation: CASTISGNTIYF.

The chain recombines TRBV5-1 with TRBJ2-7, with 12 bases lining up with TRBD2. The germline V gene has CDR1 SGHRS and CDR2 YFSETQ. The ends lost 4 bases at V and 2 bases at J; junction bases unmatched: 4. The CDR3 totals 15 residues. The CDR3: CASSPASGGAYEQYF. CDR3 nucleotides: TGCGCCAGCAGCCCAGCTAGCGGGGGGGCCTACGAGCAGTACTTC.

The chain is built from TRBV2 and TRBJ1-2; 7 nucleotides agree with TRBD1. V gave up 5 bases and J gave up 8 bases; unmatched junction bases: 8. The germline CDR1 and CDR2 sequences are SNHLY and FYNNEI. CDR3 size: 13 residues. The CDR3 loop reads CASSNGQGEGYTF. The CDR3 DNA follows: TGTGCCAGCAGTAATGGCCAGGGGGAAGGCTACACCTTC.

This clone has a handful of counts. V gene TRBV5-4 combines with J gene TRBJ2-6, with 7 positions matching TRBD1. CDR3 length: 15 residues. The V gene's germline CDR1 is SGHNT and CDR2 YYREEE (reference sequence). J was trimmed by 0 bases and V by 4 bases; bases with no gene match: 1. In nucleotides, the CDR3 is TGTGCCAGCAGCCCAGGGGGCTCTGGGGCCAACGTCCTGACTTTC. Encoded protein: CASSPGGSGANVLTF. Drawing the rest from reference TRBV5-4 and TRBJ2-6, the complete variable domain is ETGVTQSPTHLIKTRGQQVTLRCSSQSGHNTVSWYQQALGQGPQFIFQYYREEENGRGNFPPRFSGLQFPNYSSELNVNALELDDSALYLCASSPGGSGANVLTFGAGSRLTVL.

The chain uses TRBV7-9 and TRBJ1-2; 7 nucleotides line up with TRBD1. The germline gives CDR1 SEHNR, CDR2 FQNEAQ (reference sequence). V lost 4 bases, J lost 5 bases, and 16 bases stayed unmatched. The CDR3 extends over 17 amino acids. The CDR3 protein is CASSSSEGTVLLYGYTF. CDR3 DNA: TGTGCCAGCAGCTCGTCCGAGGGGACAGTACTATTGTATGGCTACACCTTC.

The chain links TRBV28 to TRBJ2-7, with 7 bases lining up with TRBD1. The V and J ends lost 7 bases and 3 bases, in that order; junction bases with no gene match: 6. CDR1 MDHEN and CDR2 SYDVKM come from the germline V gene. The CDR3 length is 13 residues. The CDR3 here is CASTRTGLYEQYF. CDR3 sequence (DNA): TGTGCCAGCACTCGGACAGGACTCTACGAGCAGTACTTC.

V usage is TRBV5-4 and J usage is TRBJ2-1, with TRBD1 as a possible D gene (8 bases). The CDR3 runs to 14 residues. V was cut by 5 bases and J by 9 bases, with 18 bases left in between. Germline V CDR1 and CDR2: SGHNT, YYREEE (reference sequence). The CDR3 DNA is TGTGCCAGCAGTCAGGGGGCAGGGAGGGCTGAGCAGTTCTTC. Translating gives CASSQGAGRAEQFF.

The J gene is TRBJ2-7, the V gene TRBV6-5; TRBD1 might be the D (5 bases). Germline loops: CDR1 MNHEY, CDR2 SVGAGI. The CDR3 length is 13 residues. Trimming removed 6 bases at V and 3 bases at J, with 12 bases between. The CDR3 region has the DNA TGTGCCAGCAGCCCTGACAGACTCTACGAGCAGTACTTC. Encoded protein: CASSPDRLYEQYF.

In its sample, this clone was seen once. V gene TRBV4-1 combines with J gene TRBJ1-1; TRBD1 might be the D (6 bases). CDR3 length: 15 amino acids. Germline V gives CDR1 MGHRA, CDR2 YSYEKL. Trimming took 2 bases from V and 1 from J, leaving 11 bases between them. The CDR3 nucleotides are TGCGCCAGCAGCCAAAACCCGGGACAGAACACTGAAGCTTTCTTT. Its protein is CASSQNPGQNTEAFF.

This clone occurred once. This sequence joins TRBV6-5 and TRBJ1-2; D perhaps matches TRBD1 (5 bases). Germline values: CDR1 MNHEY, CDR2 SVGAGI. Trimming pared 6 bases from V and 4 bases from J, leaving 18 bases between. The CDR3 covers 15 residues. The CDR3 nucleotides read TGTGCCAGCAGCCCGACTCCTATTGGGGCCTATGGCTACACCTTC. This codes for CASSPTPIGAYGYTF.

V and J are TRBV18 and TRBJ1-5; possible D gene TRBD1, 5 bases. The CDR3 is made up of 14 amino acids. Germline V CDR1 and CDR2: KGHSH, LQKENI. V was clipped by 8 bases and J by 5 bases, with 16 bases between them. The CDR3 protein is CASGTRQGDQPQHF. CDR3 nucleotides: TGTGCCAGCGGGACTCGGCAGGGTGATCAGCCCCAGCATTTT.

The CDR3 loop reads CASSSGQIATNEKLFF. The DNA of the CDR3 is TGCGCCAGCAGCTCCGGACAGATAGCAACTAATGAAAAACTGTTTTTT. The J gene is TRBJ1-4, the V gene TRBV5-1; weak D call: TRBD1 (6 bases). The germline CDR1 and CDR2 sequences are SGHRS and YFSETQ. Trimming removed 3 bases from V and 0 bases from J, with 12 bases in between. The CDR3 extends over 16 amino acids.

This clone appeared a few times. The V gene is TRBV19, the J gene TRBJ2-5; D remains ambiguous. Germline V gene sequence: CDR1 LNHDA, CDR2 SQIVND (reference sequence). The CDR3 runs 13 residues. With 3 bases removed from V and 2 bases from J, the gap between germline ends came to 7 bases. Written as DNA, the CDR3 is TGTGCCAGTAGTATTCGGTTTCAAGAGACCCAGTACTTC. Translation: CASSIRFQETQYF. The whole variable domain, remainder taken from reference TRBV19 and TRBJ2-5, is DGGITQSPKYLFRKEGQNVTLSCEQNLNHDAMYWYRQDPGQGLRLIYYSQIVNDFQKGDIAEGYSVSREKKESFPLTVTSAQKNPTAFYLCASSIRFQETQYFGPGTRLLVL.

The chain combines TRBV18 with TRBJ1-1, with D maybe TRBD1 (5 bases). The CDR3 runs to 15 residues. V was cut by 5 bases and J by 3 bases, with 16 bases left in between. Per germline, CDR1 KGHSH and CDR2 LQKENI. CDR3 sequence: CASSTTRGGDTEAFF. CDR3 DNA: TGTGCCAGCTCAACCACACGAGGAGGGGACACTGAAGCTTTCTTT.

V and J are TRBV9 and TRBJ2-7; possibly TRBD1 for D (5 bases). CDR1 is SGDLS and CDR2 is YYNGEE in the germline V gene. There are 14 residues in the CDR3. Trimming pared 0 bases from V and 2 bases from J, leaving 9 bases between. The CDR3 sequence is CASSVGQFPYEQYF. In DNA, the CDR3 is TGTGCCAGCAGCGTAGGACAGTTCCCCTACGAGCAGTACTTC.

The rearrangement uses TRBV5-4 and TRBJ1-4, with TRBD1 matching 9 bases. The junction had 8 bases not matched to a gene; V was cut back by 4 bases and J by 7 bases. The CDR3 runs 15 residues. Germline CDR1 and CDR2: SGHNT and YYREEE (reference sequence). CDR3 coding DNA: TGTGCCAGCAGCCAAAACAGGGGGCAAGGTGAAAAACTGTTTTTT. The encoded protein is CASSQNRGQGEKLFF.

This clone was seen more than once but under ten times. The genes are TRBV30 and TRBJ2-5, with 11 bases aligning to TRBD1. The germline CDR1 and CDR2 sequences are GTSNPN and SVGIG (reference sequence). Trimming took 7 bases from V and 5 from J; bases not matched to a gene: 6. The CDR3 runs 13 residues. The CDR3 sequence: CASTDRGRETQYF. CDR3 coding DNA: TGTGCCTCCACGGACAGGGGGCGGGAGACCCAGTACTTC.

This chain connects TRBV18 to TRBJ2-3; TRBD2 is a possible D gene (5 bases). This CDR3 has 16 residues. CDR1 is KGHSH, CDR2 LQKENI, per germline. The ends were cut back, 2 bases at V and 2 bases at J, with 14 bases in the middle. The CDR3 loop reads CASSPVAGQNTDTQYF. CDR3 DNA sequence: TGTGCCAGCTCACCAGTGGCGGGCCAAAACACAGATACGCAGTATTTT.

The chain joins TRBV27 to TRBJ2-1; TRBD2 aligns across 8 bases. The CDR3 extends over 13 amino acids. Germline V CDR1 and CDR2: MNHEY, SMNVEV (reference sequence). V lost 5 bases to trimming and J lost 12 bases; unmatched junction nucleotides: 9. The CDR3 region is CASSPGLVVVQFF. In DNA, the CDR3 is TGTGCCAGCAGTCCGGGACTAGTGGTGGTGCAGTTCTTC.